One sample yielded the 14 T cell receptor beta chains listed below, sequenced in a study of cytotoxic CD8 clonotypes in ibrutinib-treated CLL. The assay was immunoSEQ multiplex PCR, and TCRdb's table has in-frame clones only and misses some. Found here are more than 85,000 clones, roughly three quarters of them singletons; the top ten hold just under 25%. The material sequenced was PBMCs, taken after 24 months of ibrutinib treatment. These receptors were obtained from a human donor with chronic lymphocytic leukemia.

The rearrangement links TRBV5-4 to TRBJ1-5, with a tentative D call TRBD1 (5 bases). This CDR3 region has 17 residues. Looked up from germline, CDR1 is SGHNT and CDR2 is YYREEE (reference sequence). Trimming shortened V by 1 base and J by 2 bases, and 16 bases separated the two germline ends. This chain's CDR3 is CASSLRGSNKGNQPQHF. The CDR3 DNA sequence: TGTGCCAGCAGCTTGCGGGGCTCGAATAAAGGCAATCAGCCCCAGCATTTT.

The V and J genes are TRBV27 and TRBJ2-1, with a tentative D call TRBD1 (5 bases). The CDR3 loop spans 14 amino acids. CDR1 MNHEY and CDR2 SMNVEV come from the germline V gene (reference sequence). The germline V and J ends were trimmed by 0 bases and 9 bases, with 12 bases remaining between them. The CDR3 nucleotides read TGTGCCAGCAGTTTATCGAGTGACAGACGTGAGCAGTTCTTC. Its translation: CASSLSSDRREQFF.

The V and J genes are TRBV5-1 and TRBJ2-5, with D tentatively TRBD2 (6 bases). V was clipped by 4 bases and J by 2 bases, with 9 bases between them. CDR1 SGHRS and CDR2 YFSETQ come from the germline V gene. CDR3 size: 13 residues. The CDR3 DNA reads as TGCGCCAGCAGCGTCCGGGGGCAAGAGACCCAGTACTTC. Its translation: CASSVRGQETQYF.

This rearrangement joins TRBV4-3 to TRBJ1-2, with 9 bases identical to TRBD1. After removal of 0 bases from V and 5 bases from J, the junction contained 7 bases not matched to a gene. This CDR3 spans 16 amino acids. Germline V gene sequence: CDR1 LGHNA, CDR2 YSLEER. The CDR3 sequence is CASSQDYPGQGYGYTF. For the CDR3, the DNA is TGCGCCAGCAGCCAAGACTATCCGGGACAGGGATATGGCTACACCTTC.

This clone turned up a few times. The chain uses TRBV7-8 and TRBJ1-2; TRBD1 aligns across 7 bases. V dropped 4 bases and J dropped 8; count of bases not matched to a gene: 13. This CDR3 contains 15 residues. In germline, CDR1 is SGHVS, CDR2 FQNEAQ. CDR3 sequence (DNA): TGTGCCAGCAGCTCCAGAAGACAGGGTTCGGGGGGCTACACCTTC. Amino acids: CASSSRRQGSGGYTF.

This CDR3 is CAISADGSSYEQYF. The CDR3 region has the DNA TGTGCCATCAGTGCCGACGGTAGCTCCTACGAGCAGTACTTC. The chain recombines TRBV10-3 with TRBJ2-7; D remains unclear. This CDR3 contains 14 residues. CDR1 and CDR2 from the germline V gene are ENHRY and SYGVKD. Trimming left V 4 bases short and J 0 bases short, with 10 bases between.

The chain is built from TRBV27 and TRBJ1-2, with D possibly being TRBD1 (5 bases). Germline values: CDR1 MNHEY, CDR2 SMNVEV (reference sequence). The CDR3 totals 15 residues. Trimming shortened V by 5 bases and J by 7 bases, and 20 bases separated the two germline ends. The CDR3 DNA sequence: TGTGCCAGCAGTAACCAGGGAGGCGCGGCTGGTGGCTACACCTTC. As protein: CASSNQGGAAGGYTF.

This clone was picked up a small number of times. CDR3 residues: CASSYSLGNNYGYTF. Written as DNA, the CDR3 is TGTGCCAGCAGTTACTCGTTGGGAAATAACTATGGCTACACCTTC. This chain joins TRBV6-6 and TRBJ1-2, with D unclear. Per the germline V gene, CDR1 is MNHNY and CDR2 is SVGAGI (reference sequence). The CDR3 length is 15 residues. V was shortened by 0 bases and J by 1 base, with 9 bases between the two germline ends.

This clone was seen a few times. The V call is TRBV5-4, the J call TRBJ1-5, with D perhaps matching TRBD1 (6 bases). Trimming took off 0 bases at V and 10 bases at J, with 11 bases between the two ends. Germline V gene lookup returns CDR1 SGHNT and CDR2 YYREEE (reference sequence). This CDR3 contains 13 residues. The CDR3 spells CASSLGGANPQHF. As DNA, the CDR3 is TGTGCCAGCAGCTTGGGGGGGGCCAACCCCCAGCATTTT. The entire variable domain, with the rest obtained from reference TRBV5-4 and TRBJ1-5, is as follows: ETGVTQSPTHLIKTRGQQVTLRCSSQSGHNTVSWYQQALGQGPQFIFQYYREEENGRGNFPPRFSGLQFPNYSSELNVNALELDDSALYLCASSLGGANPQHFGDGTRLSIL.

This clone turned up a few times. V is TRBV19 and J is TRBJ2-1; 9 positions agree with TRBD1. There are 16 residues in the CDR3. J lost 5 bases, V lost 2 bases, and 7 bases had no gene match. Germline-derived CDR1 and CDR2 are LNHDA and SQIVND (reference sequence). CDR3 in amino acids: CASSIRGTGRNNEQFF. In DNA form, the CDR3 reads TGTGCCAGTAGTATAAGGGGGACAGGGAGAAACAATGAGCAGTTCTTC.

V and J are TRBV7-2 and TRBJ1-1, with D hard to call. The V gene's germline CDR1 is SGHTA and CDR2 FQGNSA. Deletions cut 4 bases from V and 10 bases from J, with 16 bases between. The CDR3 has 13 residues. The CDR3: CASSSPGAAGAFF. The CDR3 region has the DNA TGTGCCAGCAGCTCCCCCGGTGCTGCCGGAGCTTTCTTT.

Only one count was recorded for this clone. The chain recombines TRBV27 with TRBJ2-7, with D perhaps TRBD2 (5 bases). The germline gives CDR1 MNHEY, CDR2 SMNVEV (reference sequence). This CDR3 has 13 residues. Trimming removed 6 bases at V and 0 bases at J, with 9 bases between. Here the CDR3 DNA reads TGTGCCAGCAGGACGACTACCTCCTACGAGCAGTACTTC. This codes for CASRTTTSYEQYF.

Notes on this clone: The CDR3 does not end in the conserved phenylalanine or tryptophan, so this is likely a read error. The limits of the CDR3 on the DNA are not certain, so only TCRdb's listed CDR3 is given. The chain carries TRBV21-1 and TRBJ2-3; no check of the table's D call, TRBD1, against the DNA was made. TRBV21-1 is a documented pseudogene. The CDR3 length is 9 residues, termini included. CDR3 amino acids: CASSRGQVL.

The chain links TRBV6-6 to TRBJ2-7; TRBD2 matches at 7 bases. There are 12 residues in the CDR3. Per the germline V gene, CDR1 is MNHNY and CDR2 is SVGAGI (reference sequence). V lost 8 bases to trimming and J lost 5 bases; unmatched junction nucleotides: 6. CDR3 in amino acids: CASSGGSDEQYF. The CDR3 DNA is TGTGCCAGCTCCGGCGGGAGCGACGAGCAGTACTTC.